The clone carrying this TCR beta chain was detected once. Original analysis: It was from reference gene primer amplification that nucleated cell counts were estimated. The table came from immunoSEQ multiplex PCR; TCRdb's copy has only in-frame clones and leaves some out. The D gene and trimming were derived from the DNA, and the V and J assignments and clone size from that table. This table has under 200,000 clones, over 70% appearing once. J lost 0 bases, V lost 5 bases, and 5 bases had no gene match. CDR1 is SGHVS, CDR2 FQNEAQ, per germline. This CDR3 is built from 16 residues. The data belong to a study of blood T cell repertoires in COVID-19. Cohort assignment relied on participant-reported clinical history.

The source is a woman in her sixties or seventies who had recovered from COVID-19. The V and J genes are TRBV7-8 and TRBJ2-3, with TRBD2 matching over 10 bases. Sequencing was done on a sample of PBMCs or T cells enriched from blood (not recorded which). The CDR3 here is CASSSTSGVSTDTQYF. As DNA, the CDR3 is TGTGCCAGCAGCAGCACTAGCGGGGTTAGCACAGATACGCAGTATTTT.